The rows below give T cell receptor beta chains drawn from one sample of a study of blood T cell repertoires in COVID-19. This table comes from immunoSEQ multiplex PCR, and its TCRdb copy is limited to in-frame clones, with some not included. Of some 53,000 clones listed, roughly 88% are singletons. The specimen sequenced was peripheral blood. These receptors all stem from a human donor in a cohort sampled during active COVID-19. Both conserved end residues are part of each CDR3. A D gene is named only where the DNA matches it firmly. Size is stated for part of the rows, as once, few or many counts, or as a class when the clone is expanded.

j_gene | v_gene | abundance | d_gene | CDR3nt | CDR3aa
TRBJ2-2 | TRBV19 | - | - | TGTGCCAGTAGACATAGGTTTGCGGACACCGGGGAGCTGTTTTTT | CASRHRFADTGELFF
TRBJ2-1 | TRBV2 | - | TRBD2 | TGTGCCAGCAGTGAAGGGGGAGGGGTGGGGAATGAGCAGTTCTTC | CASSEGGGVGNEQFF
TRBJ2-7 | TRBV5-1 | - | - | TGCGCCAGCAGCTTGGCCCTAAGTGCCGAGCAGTACTTC | CASSLALSAEQYF
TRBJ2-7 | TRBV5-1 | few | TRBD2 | TGCGCCAGCAGCTTGGAGATAGCGGGAGAGCACGAGCAGTACTTC | CASSLEIAGEHEQYF
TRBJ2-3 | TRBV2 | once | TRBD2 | TGTGCCAGCAGTGAGGGACTAGCGGGAGAGACGTTCATAGATACGCAGTATTTT | CASSEGLAGETFIDTQYF
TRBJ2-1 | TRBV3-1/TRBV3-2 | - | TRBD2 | TGTGCCAGCAGCCTGGGACTAGCAGACGCCTACAATGAGCAGTTCTTC | CASSLGLADAYNEQFF
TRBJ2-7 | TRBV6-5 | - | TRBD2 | TGTGCCGTGGGCGCGGGAGTAGCTGGAGCCTACGAGCAGTACTTC | CAVGAGVAGAYEQYF
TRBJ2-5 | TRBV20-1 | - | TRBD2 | TGCAGTGCTAGTGGACTAGCGGGCCAAGAGACCCAGTACTTC | CSASGLAGQETQYF
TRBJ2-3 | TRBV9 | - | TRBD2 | TGTGCCAGCAGCGGACGGACTAGCGGGAGTGGCACAGATACGCAGTATTTT | CASSGRTSGSGTDTQYF
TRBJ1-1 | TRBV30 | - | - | TGTGCCTGGATGGCTGGGAACACTGAAGCTTTCTTT | CAWMAGNTEAFF
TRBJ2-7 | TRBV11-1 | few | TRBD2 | TGTGCCAGCAGCTTAGGGCTAGCGGGCACCTACGAGCAGTACTTC | CASSLGLAGTYEQYF
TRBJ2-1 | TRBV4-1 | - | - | TGCGCCAGCAGCCAAGGATCCCTATTCAACAATGAGCAGTTCTTC | CASSQGSLFNNEQFF
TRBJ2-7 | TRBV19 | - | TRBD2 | TGTGCCAGTAGTCCAGGACTAGCGGGAGGGCGGCCTACCCACGAGCAGTACTTC | CASSPGLAGGRPTHEQYF
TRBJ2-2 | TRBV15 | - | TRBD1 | TGTGCCACCAGAGGATGGGACAGGAACACCGGGGAGCTGTTTTTT | CATRGWDRNTGELFF
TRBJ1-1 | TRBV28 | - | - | TGTGCCAGCAGTTTCCTCAGGCAGGGAGGAGAAGCTTTCTTT | CASSFLRQGGEAFF
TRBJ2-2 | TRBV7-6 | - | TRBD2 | TGTGCCAGCAGCAGAGAGACTAGCGGGACGGTCGGGGAGCTGTTTTTT | CASSRETSGTVGELFF
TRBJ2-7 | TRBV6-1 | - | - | TGTGCCAGCAGTGAAGTGGGCGACGAGCAGTACTTC | CASSEVGDEQYF
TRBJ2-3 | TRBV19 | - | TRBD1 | TGTGCCACTAAAATAAGAGGACAGGGCACAGATACGCAGTATTTT | CATKIRGQGTDTQYF
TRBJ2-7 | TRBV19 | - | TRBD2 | TGTGCCAGTAGTACGACCCCGGGGGGGGTAGGAGTCTACGAGCAGTACTTC | CASSTTPGGVGVYEQYF
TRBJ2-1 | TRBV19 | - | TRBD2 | TGTGCCAGTACTCCCGCCGGGACTAGCGGGAGCCATGAGCAGTTCTTC | CASTPAGTSGSHEQFF
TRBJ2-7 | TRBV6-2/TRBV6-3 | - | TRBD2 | TGTGCCAGCAGTTCCGGACTAGCGGGAGTCTACGAGCAGTACTTC | CASSSGLAGVYEQYF
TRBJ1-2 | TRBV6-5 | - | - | TGTGCCACCATCCCTCCCGGGGACTATGGCTACACCTTC | CATIPPGDYGYTF
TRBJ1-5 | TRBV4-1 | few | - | TGCGCCAGCAGCCTGGAACAGGGACAGCCCCAGCATTTT | CASSLEQGQPQHF
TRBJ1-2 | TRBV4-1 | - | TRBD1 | TGCGCCAGCAGCCAAGAGGGGGACAGGGTTACAACTAACTATGGCTACACCTTC | CASSQEGDRVTTNYGYTF
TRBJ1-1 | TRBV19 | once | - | TGTGCCAGTAGGGAAGGCCCCGGGACTGAAGCTTTCTTT | CASREGPGTEAFF
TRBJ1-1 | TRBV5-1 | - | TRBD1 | TGCGCCAGCAGCTTTCGGGCCGACAGGGGGACTGAAGCTTTCTTT | CASSFRADRGTEAFF
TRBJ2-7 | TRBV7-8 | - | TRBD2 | TGTGCCAGCAGCTTAGTAGTGGCGACTAGCGGGAACTACGAGCAGTACTTC | CASSLVVATSGNYEQYF
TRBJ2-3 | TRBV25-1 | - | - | TGTGCCAGCAGTCGGAGTACAGGGCGGTATACGCAGTATTTT | CASSRSTGRYTQYF
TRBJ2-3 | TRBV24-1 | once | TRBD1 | TGTGCCACCAGTGACCTCGGACAGGGGGCGGTTACGCAGTATTTT | CATSDLGQGAVTQYF
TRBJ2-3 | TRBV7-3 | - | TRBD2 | TGTGCCAGCAGCTCTAGGAAGAGGGCGGGGGTCGAATGGGGCACAGATACGCAGTATTTT | CASSSRKRAGVEWGTDTQYF
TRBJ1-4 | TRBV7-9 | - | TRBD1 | TGTGCCAGCAGCCCGACAGGGTCAACTAATGAAAAACTGTTTTTT | CASSPTGSTNEKLFF
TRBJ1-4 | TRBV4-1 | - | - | TGCGCCAGCAGCCTCGGCGGGTGGCCTAATGAAAAACTGTTTTTT | CASSLGGWPNEKLFF
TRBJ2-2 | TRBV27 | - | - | TGTGCCAGCAGTTTATCTCAGGGCCTCACCGGGGAGCTGTTTTTT | CASSLSQGLTGELFF
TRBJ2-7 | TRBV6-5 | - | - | TGTGCCAGCAGCAAAGGCGCAGGGGTCTACGAGCAGTACTTC | CASSKGAGVYEQYF
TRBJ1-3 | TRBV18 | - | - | TGTGCCAGCTCACCGCAGACAGTCTCTGGAAACACCATATATTTT | CASSPQTVSGNTIYF
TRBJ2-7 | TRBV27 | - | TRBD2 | TGTGCCAGCAGTTTGTGGGCGGGAGGGCCTTCCTCCGAGCAGTACTTC | CASSLWAGGPSSEQYF
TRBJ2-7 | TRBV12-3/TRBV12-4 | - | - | TGTGCCAGCAGTTTAGCTAGCTTCGAGCAGTACTTC | CASSLASFEQYF
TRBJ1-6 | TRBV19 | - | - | TGTGCCAGTAGTATTGGCAACCGGAGGAGCTCCTATAATTCACCCCTCCACTTT | CASSIGNRRSSYNSPLHF
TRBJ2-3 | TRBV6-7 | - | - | TGTGCCAGCAGTTATGAGGGGGGAGGGCCCCCAGATACGCAGTATTTT | CASSYEGGGPPDTQYF
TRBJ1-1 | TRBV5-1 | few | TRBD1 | TGCGCCAGCAGCTGGGGAGGACTCCGGGACAGGGGCACTGAAGCTTTCTTT | CASSWGGLRDRGTEAFF
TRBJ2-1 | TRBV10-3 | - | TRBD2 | TGTGCCATCAGGGCCGGGACTAACACTACCTTTTACAATGAGCAGTTCTTC | CAIRAGTNTTFYNEQFF
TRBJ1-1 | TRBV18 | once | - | TGTGCCAGCTCTACACAACGGAACACTGAAGCTTTCTTT | CASSTQRNTEAFF